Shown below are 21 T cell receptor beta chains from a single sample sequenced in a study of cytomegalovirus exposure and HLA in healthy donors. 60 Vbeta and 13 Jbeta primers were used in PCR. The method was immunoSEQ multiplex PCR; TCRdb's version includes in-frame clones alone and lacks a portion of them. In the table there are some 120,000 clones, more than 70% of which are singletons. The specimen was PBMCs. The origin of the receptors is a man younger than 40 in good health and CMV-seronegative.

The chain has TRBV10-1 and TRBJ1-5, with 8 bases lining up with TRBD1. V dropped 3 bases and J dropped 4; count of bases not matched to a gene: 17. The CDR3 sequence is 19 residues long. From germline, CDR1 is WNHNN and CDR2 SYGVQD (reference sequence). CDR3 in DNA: TGCGCCAGCAGTGAAGATGGGACAGGTAATTTTTGGGAAAATCAGCCCCAGCATTTT. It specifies CASSEDGTGNFWENQPQHF.

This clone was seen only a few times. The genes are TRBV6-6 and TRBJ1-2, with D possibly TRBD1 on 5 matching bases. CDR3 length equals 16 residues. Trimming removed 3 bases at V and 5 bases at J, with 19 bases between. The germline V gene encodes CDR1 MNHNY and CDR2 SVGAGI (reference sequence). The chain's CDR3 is CASSYIGSGRVYGYTF. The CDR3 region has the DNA TGTGCCAGCAGTTATATTGGATCAGGGCGTGTTTATGGCTACACCTTC.

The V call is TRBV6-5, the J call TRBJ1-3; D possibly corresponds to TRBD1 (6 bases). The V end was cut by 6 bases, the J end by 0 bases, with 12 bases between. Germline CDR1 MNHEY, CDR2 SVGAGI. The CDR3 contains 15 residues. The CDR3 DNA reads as TGTGCCAGCAGCGTTACAGGGCACTCTGGAAACACCATATATTTT. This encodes CASSVTGHSGNTIYF.

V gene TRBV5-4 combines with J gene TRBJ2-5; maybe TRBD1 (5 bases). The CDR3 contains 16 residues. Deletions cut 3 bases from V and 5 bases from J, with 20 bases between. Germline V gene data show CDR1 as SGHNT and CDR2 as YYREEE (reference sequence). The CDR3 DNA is TGTGCCAGCAGCTCATACAGGAGTACCGAAGGGGAGACCCAGTACTTC. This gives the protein CASSSYRSTEGETQYF.

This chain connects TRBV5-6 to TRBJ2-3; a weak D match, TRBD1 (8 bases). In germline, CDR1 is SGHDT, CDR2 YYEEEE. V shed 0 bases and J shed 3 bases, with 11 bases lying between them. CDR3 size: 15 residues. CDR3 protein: CASSLDRGGTDTQYF. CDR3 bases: TGTGCCAGCAGCTTGGACAGGGGGGGGACAGATACGCAGTATTTT.

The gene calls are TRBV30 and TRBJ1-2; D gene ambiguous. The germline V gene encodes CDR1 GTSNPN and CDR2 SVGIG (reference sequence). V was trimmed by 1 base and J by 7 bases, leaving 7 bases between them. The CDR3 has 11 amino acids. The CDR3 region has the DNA TGTGCCTGGAGTGCTTGGAGTGGCTACACCTTC. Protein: CAWSAWSGYTF.

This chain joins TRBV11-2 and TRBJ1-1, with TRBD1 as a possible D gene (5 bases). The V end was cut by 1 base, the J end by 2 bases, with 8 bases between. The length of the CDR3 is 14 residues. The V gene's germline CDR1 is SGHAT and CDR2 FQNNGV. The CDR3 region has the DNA TGTGCCAGCAGCTTAGGGGGGGTTAACACTGAAGCTTTCTTT. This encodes CASSLGGVNTEAFF.

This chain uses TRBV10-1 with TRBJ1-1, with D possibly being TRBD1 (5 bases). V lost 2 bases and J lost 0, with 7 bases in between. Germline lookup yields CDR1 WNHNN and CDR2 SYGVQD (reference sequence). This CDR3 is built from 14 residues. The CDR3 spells CASSEGALNTEAFF. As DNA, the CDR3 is TGCGCCAGCAGTGAGGGGGCGCTGAACACTGAAGCTTTCTTT.

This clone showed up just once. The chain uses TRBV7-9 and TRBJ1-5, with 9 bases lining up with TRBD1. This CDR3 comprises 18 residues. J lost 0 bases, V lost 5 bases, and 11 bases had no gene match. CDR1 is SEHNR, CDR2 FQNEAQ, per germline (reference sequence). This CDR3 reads CASSPTGTGPYSNQPQHF. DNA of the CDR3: TGTGCCAGCAGCCCCACCGGGACAGGGCCTTATAGCAATCAGCCCCAGCATTTT.

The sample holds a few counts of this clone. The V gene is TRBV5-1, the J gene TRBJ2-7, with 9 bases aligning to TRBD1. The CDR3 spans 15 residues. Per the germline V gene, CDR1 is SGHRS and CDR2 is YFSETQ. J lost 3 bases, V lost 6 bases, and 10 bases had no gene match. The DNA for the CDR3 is TGCGCCAGCACCGAGACAGGGGGGGTGATCTACGAGCAGTACTTC. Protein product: CASTETGGVIYEQYF.

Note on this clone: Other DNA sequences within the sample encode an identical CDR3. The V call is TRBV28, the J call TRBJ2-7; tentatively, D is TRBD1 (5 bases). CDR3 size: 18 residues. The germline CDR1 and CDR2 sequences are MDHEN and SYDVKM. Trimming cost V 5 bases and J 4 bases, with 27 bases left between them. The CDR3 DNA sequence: TGTGCCAGCAGTACCCACAGACTCCAACACAGGTACGGGTACGAGCAGTACTTC. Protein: CASSTHRLQHRYGYEQYF.

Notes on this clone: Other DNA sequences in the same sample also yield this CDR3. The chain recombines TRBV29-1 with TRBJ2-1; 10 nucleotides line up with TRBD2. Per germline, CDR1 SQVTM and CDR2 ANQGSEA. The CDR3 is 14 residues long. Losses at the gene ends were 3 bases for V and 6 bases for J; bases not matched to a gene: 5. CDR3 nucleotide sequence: TGCAGCGTTGAGGAGCGGGGGGGCCCCAATGAGCAGTTCTTC. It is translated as CSVEERGGPNEQFF.

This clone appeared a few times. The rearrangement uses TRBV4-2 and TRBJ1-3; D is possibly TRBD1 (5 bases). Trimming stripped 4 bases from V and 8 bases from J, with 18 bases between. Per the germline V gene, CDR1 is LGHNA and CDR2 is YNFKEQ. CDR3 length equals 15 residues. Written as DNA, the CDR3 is TGTGCCAGCAGCCCGGGGGGGAAAGGGACGGACACCATATATTTT. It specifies CASSPGGKGTDTIYF.

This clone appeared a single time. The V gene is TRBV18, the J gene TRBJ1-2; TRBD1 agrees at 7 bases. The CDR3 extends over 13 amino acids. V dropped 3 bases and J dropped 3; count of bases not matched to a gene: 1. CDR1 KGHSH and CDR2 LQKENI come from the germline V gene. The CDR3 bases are TGTGCCAGCTCACCCCAGGGGGACTATGGCTACACCTTC. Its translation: CASSPQGDYGYTF.

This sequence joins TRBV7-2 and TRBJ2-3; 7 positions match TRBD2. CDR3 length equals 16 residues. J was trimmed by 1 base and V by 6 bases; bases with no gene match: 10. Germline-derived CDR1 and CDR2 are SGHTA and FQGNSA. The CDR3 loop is CASRSDGGGGTDTQYF. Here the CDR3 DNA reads TGTGCCAGCAGATCCGACGGCGGGGGAGGCACAGATACGCAGTATTTT.

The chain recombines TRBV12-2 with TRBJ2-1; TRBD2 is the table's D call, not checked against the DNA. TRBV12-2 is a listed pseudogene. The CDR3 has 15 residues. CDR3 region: CASRLAWRGLYEQFF. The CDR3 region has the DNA TGTGCAAGTCGCTTAGCCTGGCGGGGATTGTATGAGCAGTTCTTC.

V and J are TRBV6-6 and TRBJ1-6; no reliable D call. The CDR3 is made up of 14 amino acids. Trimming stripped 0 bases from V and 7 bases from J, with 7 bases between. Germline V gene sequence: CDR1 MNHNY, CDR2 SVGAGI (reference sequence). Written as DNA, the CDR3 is TGTGCCAGCAGTTACTCGGCTGCCAATTCACCCCTCCACTTT. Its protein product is CASSYSAANSPLHF.

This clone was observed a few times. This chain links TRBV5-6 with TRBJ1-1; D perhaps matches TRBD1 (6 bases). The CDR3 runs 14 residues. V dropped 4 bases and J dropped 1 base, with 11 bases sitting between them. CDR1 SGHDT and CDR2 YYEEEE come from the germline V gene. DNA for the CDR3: TGTGCCAGCAGCACGACAGGTGGGAACACTGAAGCTTTCTTT. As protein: CASSTTGGNTEAFF.

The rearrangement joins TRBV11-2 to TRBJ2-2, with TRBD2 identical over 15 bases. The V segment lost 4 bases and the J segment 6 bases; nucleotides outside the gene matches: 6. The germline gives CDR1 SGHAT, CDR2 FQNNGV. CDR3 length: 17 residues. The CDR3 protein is CASSYGLAGGLAGELFF. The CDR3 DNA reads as TGTGCCAGCAGCTACGGACTAGCGGGGGGGCTCGCCGGGGAGCTGTTTTTT.

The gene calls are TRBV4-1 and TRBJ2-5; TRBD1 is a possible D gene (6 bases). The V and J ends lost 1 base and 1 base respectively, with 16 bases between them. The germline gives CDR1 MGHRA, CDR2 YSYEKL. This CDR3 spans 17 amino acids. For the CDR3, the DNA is TGCGCCAGCAGCCAAGGAATGATCAGGGGCCTCCAAGAGACCCAGTACTTC. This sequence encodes CASSQGMIRGLQETQYF.

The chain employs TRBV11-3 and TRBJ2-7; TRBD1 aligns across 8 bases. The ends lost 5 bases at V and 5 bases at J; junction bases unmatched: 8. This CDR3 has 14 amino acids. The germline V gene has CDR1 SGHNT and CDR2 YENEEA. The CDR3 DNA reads TGTGCCAGCAGCAATCAGGGGGCAAACGACGAGCAGTACTTC. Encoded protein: CASSNQGANDEQYF. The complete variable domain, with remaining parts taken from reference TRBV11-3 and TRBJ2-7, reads EAGVVQSPRYKIIEKKQPVAFWCNPISGHNTLYWYLQNLGQGPELLIRYENEEAVDDSQLPKDRFSAERLKGVDSTLKIQPAELGDSAVYLCASSNQGANDEQYFGPGTRLTVT.